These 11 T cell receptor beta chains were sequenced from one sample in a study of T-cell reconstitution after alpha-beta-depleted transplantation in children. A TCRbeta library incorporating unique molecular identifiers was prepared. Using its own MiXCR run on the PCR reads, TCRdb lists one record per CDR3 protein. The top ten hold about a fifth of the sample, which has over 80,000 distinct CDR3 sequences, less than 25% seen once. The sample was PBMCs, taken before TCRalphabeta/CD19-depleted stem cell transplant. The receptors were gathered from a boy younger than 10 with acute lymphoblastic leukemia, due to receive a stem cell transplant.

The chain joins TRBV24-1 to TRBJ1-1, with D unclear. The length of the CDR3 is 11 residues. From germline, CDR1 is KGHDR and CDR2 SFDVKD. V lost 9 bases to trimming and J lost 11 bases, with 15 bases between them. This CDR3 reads CATGEGSEAFF. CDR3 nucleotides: TGTGCCACCGGAGAGGGTTCCGAGGCTTTCTTT.

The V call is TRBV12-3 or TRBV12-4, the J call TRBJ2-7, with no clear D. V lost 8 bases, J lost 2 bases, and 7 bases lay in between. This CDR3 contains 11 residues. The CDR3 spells CASGRTYEQYF. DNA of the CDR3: TGTGCCAGCGGTCGGACCTACGAGCAGTACTTC.

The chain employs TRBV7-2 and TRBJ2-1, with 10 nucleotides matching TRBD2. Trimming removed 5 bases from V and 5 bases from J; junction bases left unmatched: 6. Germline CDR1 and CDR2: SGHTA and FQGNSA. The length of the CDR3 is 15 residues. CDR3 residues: CASSPTSGKHNEQFF. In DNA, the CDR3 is TGTGCCAGCAGCCCAACTAGCGGGAAACACAATGAGCAGTTCTTC.

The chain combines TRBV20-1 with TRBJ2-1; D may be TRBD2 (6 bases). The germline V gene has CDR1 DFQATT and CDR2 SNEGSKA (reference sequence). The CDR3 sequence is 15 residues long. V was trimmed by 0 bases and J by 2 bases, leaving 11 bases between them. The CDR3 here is CSARDRDLPYNEQFF. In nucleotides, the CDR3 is TGCAGTGCTAGAGATCGGGACTTACCCTACAATGAGCAGTTCTTC.

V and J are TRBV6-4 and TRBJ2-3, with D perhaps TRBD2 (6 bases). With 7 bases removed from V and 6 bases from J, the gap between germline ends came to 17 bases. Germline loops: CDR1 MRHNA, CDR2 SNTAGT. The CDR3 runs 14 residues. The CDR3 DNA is TGTGCCAGCACCTTGGAGGCAGGAGGGGATACGCAGTATTTT. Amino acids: CASTLEAGGDTQYF.

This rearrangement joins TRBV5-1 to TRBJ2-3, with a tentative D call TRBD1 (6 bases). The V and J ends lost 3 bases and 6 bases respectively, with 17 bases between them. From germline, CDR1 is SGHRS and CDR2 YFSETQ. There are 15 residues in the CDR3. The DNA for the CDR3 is TGCGCCAGCAGCTCGTTAGGACGACAGGTCGATACGCAGTATTTT. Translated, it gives CASSSLGRQVDTQYF.

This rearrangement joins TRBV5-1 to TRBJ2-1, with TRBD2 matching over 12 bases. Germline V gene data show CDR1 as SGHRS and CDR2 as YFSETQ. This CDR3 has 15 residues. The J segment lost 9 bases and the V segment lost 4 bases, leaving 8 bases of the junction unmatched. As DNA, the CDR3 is TGCGCCAGCAGCCGGGTACTAGCGGGAGGCACTGAGCAGTTCTTC. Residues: CASSRVLAGGTEQFF.

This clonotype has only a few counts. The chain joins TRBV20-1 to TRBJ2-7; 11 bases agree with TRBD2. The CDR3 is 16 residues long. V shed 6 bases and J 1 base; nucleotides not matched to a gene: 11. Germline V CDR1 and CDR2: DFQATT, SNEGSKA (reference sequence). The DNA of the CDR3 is TGCAGTGCGCATACCGGGACTAGCGGAGGATCCTACGAGCAGTACTTC. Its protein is CSAHTGTSGGSYEQYF.

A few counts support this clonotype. The CDR3 nucleotides read TGCAGTGCTACTAGGCCCGAAGGCAATGAGCAGTTCTTC. Protein sequence: CSATRPEGNEQFF. The V gene is TRBV20-1, the J gene TRBJ2-1; D unclear. Germline assignment: CDR1 DFQATT and CDR2 SNEGSKA (reference sequence). The CDR3 sequence is 13 residues long. V lost 4 bases and J 6 bases, leaving 13 bases between the germline ends.

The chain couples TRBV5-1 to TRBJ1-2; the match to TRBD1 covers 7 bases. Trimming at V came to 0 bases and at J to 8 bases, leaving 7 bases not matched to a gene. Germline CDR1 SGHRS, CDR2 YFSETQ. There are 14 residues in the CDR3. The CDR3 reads CASSLAGQSHGYTF. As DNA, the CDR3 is TGCGCCAGCAGCTTGGCGGGACAGTCGCACGGCTACACCTTC.

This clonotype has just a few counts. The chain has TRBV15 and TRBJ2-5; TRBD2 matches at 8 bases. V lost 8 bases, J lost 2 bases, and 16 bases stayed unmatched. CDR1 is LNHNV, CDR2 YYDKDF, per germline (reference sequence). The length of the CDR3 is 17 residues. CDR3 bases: TGTGCCACCGGGCACACTCCGGGACTAGTACGTCAAGAGACCCAGTACTTC. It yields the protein CATGHTPGLVRQETQYF.